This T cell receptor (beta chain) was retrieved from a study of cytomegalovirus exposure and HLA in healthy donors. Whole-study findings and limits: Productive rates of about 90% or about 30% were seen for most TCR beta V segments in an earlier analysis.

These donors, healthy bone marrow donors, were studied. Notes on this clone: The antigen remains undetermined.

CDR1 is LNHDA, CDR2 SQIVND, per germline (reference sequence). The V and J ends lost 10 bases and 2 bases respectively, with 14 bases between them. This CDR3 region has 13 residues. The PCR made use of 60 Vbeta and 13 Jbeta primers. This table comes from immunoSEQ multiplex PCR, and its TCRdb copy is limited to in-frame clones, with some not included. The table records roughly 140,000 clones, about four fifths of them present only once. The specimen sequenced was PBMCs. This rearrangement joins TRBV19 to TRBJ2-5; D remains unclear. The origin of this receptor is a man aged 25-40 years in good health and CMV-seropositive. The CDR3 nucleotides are TGTGCCACCAACCGACACCCACAAGAGACCCAGTACTTC. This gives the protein CATNRHPQETQYF. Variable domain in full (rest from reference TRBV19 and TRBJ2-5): DGGITQSPKYLFRKEGQNVTLSCEQNLNHDAMYWYRQDPGQGLRLIYYSQIVNDFQKGDIAEGYSVSREKKESFPLTVTSAQKNPTAFYLCATNRHPQETQYFGPGTRLLVL.